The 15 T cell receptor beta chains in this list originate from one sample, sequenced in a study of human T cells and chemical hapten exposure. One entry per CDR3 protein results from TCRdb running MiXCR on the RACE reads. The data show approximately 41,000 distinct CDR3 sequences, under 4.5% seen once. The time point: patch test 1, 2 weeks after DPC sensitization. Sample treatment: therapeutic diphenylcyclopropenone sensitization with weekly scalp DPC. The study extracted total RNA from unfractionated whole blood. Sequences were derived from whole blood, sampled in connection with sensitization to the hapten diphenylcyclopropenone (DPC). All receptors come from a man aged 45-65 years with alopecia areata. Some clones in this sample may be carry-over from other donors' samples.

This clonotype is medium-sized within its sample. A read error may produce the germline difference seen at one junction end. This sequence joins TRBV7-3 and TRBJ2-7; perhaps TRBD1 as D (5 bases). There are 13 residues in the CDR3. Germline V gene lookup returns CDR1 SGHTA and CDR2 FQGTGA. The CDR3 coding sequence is TGTGCCAGCAGCCTAACCCCAGGGTACGAGCAGTACTTC. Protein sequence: CASSLTPGYEQYF.

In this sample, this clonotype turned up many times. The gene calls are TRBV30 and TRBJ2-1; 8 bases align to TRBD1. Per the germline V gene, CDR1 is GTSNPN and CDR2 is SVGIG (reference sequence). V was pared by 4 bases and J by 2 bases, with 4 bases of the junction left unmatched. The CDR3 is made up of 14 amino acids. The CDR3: CAWTGQATYNEQFF. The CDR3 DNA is TGTGCCTGGACGGGACAGGCAACCTACAATGAGCAGTTCTTC. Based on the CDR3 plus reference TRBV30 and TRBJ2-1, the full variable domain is SQTIHQWPATLVQPVGSPLSLECTVEGTSNPNLYWYRQAAGRGLQLLFYSVGIGQISSEVPQNLSASRPQDRQFILSSKKLLLSDSGFYLCAWTGQATYNEQFFGPGTRLTVL.

CDR3 region: CSTGTGKGAFF. CDR3 coding DNA: TGTTCAACAGGGACTGGAAAGGGAGCTTTCTTT. V usage is TRBV28 and J usage is TRBJ1-1; the D gene is possibly TRBD1 (6 bases). CDR1 and CDR2 (germline): MDHEN, SYDVKM. The CDR3 sequence is 11 residues long.

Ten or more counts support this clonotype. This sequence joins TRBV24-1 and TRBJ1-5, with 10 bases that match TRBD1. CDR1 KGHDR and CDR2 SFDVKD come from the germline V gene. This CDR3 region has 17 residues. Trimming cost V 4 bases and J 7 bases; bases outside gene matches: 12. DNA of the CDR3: TGTGCCACCAGTGACGAGACAGGGGGCGGAATTGGACAGCCCCAGCATTTT. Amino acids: CATSDETGGGIGQPQHF.

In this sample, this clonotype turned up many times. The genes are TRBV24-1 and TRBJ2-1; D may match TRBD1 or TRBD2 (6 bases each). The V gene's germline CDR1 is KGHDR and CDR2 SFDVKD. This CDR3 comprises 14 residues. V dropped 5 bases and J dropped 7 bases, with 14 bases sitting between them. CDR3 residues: CATSGYQGRNEQFF. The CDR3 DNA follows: TGTGCCACCAGTGGCTACCAGGGGAGGAATGAGCAGTTCTTC.

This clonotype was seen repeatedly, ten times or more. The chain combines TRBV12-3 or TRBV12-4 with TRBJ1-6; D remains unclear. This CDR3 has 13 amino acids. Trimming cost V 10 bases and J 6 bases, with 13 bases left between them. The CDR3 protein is CATRDIVNSPLHF. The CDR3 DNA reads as TGTGCCACCCGTGACATAGTTAATTCACCCCTCCACTTT.

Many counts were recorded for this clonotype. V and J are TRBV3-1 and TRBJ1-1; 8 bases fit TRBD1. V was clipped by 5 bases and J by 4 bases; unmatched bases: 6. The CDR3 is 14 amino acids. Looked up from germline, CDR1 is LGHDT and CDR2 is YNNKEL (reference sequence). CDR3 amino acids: CASSSRDRSTEAFF. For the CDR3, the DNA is TGTGCCAGCAGCTCACGGGACAGGAGCACTGAAGCTTTCTTT.

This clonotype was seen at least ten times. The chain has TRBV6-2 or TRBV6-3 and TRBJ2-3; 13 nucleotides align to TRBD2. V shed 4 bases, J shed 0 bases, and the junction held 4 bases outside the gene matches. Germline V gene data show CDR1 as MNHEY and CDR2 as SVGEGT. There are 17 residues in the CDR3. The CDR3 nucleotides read TGTGCCAGCAGTTCCTTACTAGCGGGAGGGAGCACAGATACGCAGTATTTT. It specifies CASSSLLAGGSTDTQYF.

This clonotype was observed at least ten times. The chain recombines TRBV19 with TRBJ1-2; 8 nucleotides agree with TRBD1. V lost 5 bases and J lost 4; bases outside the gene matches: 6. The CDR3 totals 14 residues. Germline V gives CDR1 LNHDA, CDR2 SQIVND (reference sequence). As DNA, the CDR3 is TGTGCCAGTAGTCCGGCGGGACAGGTCTATGGCTACACCTTC. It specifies CASSPAGQVYGYTF.

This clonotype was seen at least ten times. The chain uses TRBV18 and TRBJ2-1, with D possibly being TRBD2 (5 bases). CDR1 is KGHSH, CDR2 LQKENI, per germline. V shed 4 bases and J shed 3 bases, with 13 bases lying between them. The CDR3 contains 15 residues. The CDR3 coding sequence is TGTGCCAGCTCACGACTCTTGGAGGACTACAATGAGCAGTTCTTC. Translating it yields CASSRLLEDYNEQFF.

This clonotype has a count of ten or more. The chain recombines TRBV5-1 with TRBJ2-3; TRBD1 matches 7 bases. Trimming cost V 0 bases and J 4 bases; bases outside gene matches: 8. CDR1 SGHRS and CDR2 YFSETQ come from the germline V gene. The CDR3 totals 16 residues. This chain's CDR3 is CASSLEAGGRPDTQYF. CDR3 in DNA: TGCGCCAGCAGCTTGGAGGCAGGGGGTCGCCCAGATACGCAGTATTTT.

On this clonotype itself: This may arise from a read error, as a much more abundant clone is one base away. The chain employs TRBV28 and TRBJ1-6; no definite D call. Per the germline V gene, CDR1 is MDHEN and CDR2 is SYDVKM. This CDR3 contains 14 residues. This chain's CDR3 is CVSSQGWGNSPLHF. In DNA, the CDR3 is TGTGTCAGCAGCCAAGGGTGGGGTAATTCACCCCTCCACTTT.

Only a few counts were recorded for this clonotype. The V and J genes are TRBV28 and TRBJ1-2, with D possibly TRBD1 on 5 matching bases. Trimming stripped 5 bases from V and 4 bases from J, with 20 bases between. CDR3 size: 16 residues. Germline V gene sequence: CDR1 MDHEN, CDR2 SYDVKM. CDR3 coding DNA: TGTGCCAGCAGTGAAAGGGGTCTCCTCGACTTCTATGGCTACACCTTC. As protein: CASSERGLLDFYGYTF.

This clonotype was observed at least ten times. The CDR3 sequence: CASSIAGTPSTEAFF. The CDR3, as DNA: TGCGCCAGCAGCATAGCCGGGACCCCCAGCACTGAAGCTTTCTTT. The chain couples TRBV5-1 to TRBJ1-1, with a possible D match to TRBD1 (5 bases). The CDR3 totals 15 residues. Trimming shortened V by 4 bases and J by 4 bases, and 17 bases separated the two germline ends. From germline, CDR1 is SGHRS and CDR2 YFSETQ.

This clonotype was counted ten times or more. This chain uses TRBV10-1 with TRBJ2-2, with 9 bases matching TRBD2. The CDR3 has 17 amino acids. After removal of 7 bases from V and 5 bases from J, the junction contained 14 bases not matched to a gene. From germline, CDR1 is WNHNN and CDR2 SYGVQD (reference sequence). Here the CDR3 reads CASNKASGIRETGELFF. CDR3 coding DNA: TGCGCCAGCAACAAGGCTAGCGGGATTCGGGAGACCGGGGAGCTGTTTTTT.